The rows below give T cell receptor beta chains drawn from one sample of a study of cytomegalovirus exposure and HLA in healthy donors. Sequencing used immunoSEQ multiplex PCR; TCRdb keeps in-frame clones, though not all of them. The sample carries some 140,000 clones, 73% recorded once. Sequenced sample: PBMCs. The receptors here all came from a woman between 40 and 55 years old in good health and CMV-seronegative. Each CDR3 is given with its conserved first and last residue. The order of the fields is J gene, clone size, D gene, V gene, CDR3 DNA, CDR3 protein. D genes are given only for firm matches. Clone size is shown for a subset of rows, as once, few, many or a class of expanded clone.

j_call: TRBJ1-1
clone_size: -
d_call: TRBD1
v_call: TRBV29-1
cdr3_nt: TGCAGCGTTGAAAGGTCTGAGGGGGCTGGAGCTTTCTTT
cdr3_aa: CSVERSEGAGAFF

j_call: TRBJ2-3
clone_size: -
d_call: -
v_call: TRBV4-1
cdr3_nt: TGCGCCAGCAGCTTCGGGGGGCCCGCCACAGATACGCAGTATTTT
cdr3_aa: CASSFGGPATDTQYF

j_call: TRBJ1-6
clone_size: -
d_call: -
v_call: TRBV7-9
cdr3_nt: TGTGCCAGCAGCTTAGCGCAGGGTAATTCACCCCTCCACTTT
cdr3_aa: CASSLAQGNSPLHF

j_call: TRBJ1-6
clone_size: few
d_call: TRBD1
v_call: TRBV28
cdr3_nt: TGTGCCAGCAGTTTTCCTTGGGACAGAAATTCACCCCTCCACTTT
cdr3_aa: CASSFPWDRNSPLHF

j_call: TRBJ1-2
clone_size: -
d_call: TRBD1
v_call: TRBV7-2
cdr3_nt: TGTGCCAGCAGCATTCAGAGGACAGGTCTTAACTATGGCTACACCTTC
cdr3_aa: CASSIQRTGLNYGYTF

j_call: TRBJ2-3
clone_size: -
d_call: TRBD2
v_call: TRBV7-2
cdr3_nt: TGTGCCAGCAGCTTAAGGGGGGGACTAGCGACAGATACGCAGTATTTT
cdr3_aa: CASSLRGGLATDTQYF

j_call: TRBJ2-5
clone_size: -
d_call: TRBD1
v_call: TRBV28
cdr3_nt: TGTGCCAGCAGGACAGGGGTCTTGGAGACCCAGTACTTC
cdr3_aa: CASRTGVLETQYF

j_call: TRBJ1-1
clone_size: few
d_call: -
v_call: TRBV2
cdr3_nt: TGTGCCAGCGGTAACCCTAGCGGAGCTTTCTTT
cdr3_aa: CASGNPSGAFF

j_call: TRBJ2-5
clone_size: -
d_call: -
v_call: TRBV27
cdr3_nt: TGTGCCAGCAGTTTTGGACAAGTGCCCCTGCACTTC
cdr3_aa: CASSFGQVPLHF

j_call: TRBJ2-5
clone_size: -
d_call: TRBD2
v_call: TRBV7-3
cdr3_nt: TGTGCCAGCAGCCTCCATAGCGGGGTTGAGACCCAGTACTTC
cdr3_aa: CASSLHSGVETQYF

j_call: TRBJ1-1
clone_size: few
d_call: -
v_call: TRBV4-3
cdr3_nt: TGCGCCAGCAGCCCCCTCAGCTCAGGGCCTTGTTGGGCTTTCTTT
cdr3_aa: CASSPLSSGPCWAFF

j_call: TRBJ2-5
clone_size: -
d_call: TRBD1
v_call: TRBV5-1
cdr3_nt: TGCGCCAGCAGCCGTGACAGGGGGCTAGCGTCTGAGACCCAGTACTTC
cdr3_aa: CASSRDRGLASETQYF

j_call: TRBJ2-7
clone_size: -
d_call: -
v_call: TRBV14
cdr3_nt: TGTGCCAGCAGCCAAGACCAAGCGGCGAGCTCCTACGAGCAGTACTTC
cdr3_aa: CASSQDQAASSYEQYF

j_call: TRBJ1-5
clone_size: -
d_call: -
v_call: TRBV6-5
cdr3_nt: TGTGCCAGCAGTTACTCTCGGGAACATCAGCCCCAGCATTTT
cdr3_aa: CASSYSREHQPQHF

j_call: TRBJ2-1
clone_size: -
d_call: TRBD2
v_call: TRBV5-1
cdr3_nt: TGCGCCAGCAGCTTGGCCCCGGGACTAGCGGGGGGGCTGGGTGAGCAGTTCTTC
cdr3_aa: CASSLAPGLAGGLGEQFF

j_call: TRBJ2-7
clone_size: -
d_call: -
v_call: TRBV27
cdr3_nt: TGTGCCAGCAGTTTCTCGGACAGCTACGAGCAGTACTTC
cdr3_aa: CASSFSDSYEQYF

j_call: TRBJ2-1
clone_size: few
d_call: TRBD1
v_call: TRBV7-2
cdr3_nt: TGTGCCAGCAGCTTCTGGACAGGGGCTGGCAATGAGCAGTTCTTC
cdr3_aa: CASSFWTGAGNEQFF

j_call: TRBJ2-5
clone_size: -
d_call: -
v_call: TRBV5-4
cdr3_nt: TGTGCCAGCAGCTTGCAGGGGCAAGAGACCCAGTACTTC
cdr3_aa: CASSLQGQETQYF

j_call: TRBJ2-1
clone_size: -
d_call: -
v_call: TRBV11-3
cdr3_nt: TGTGCCAGCAGTTCCAGTACCTACAATGAGCAGTTCTTC
cdr3_aa: CASSSSTYNEQFF

j_call: TRBJ2-1
clone_size: -
d_call: -
v_call: TRBV9
cdr3_nt: TGTGCCAGCAGCCCCGGCGGCGGGGAGGTGTATGAGCAGTTCTTC
cdr3_aa: CASSPGGGEVYEQFF

j_call: TRBJ1-5
clone_size: -
d_call: -
v_call: TRBV6-1
cdr3_nt: TGTGCCAGCAGTGAAGGGCGGGTCGCCTATAGCAATCAGCCCCAGCATTTT
cdr3_aa: CASSEGRVAYSNQPQHF

j_call: TRBJ1-2
clone_size: few
d_call: -
v_call: TRBV25-1
cdr3_nt: TGTGCCAGCAGTGTACAGGGTGTGGCCTTC
cdr3_aa: CASSVQGVAF

j_call: TRBJ1-3
clone_size: -
d_call: -
v_call: TRBV12-5
cdr3_nt: TGTGCTAGTGGTTTGGTATATCAGGGGCACGATTTCTACACCATATATTTT
cdr3_aa: CASGLVYQGHDFYTIYF

j_call: TRBJ2-7
clone_size: -
d_call: TRBD1
v_call: TRBV5-1
cdr3_nt: TGCGCCAGCAGCTTGTTGGGACAGGGACCCTCCTACGAGCAGTACTTC
cdr3_aa: CASSLLGQGPSYEQYF

j_call: TRBJ2-3
clone_size: -
d_call: TRBD2
v_call: TRBV4-1
cdr3_nt: TGCGCCAGCAGCCAAGTCGGACTAGCGGGGGGATGGGATACGCAGTATTTT
cdr3_aa: CASSQVGLAGGWDTQYF

j_call: TRBJ1-1
clone_size: few
d_call: TRBD1
v_call: TRBV6-6
cdr3_nt: TGTGCCAGCAGTAGACAGGGGATGGCTGAAGCTTTCTTT
cdr3_aa: CASSRQGMAEAFF

j_call: TRBJ2-7
clone_size: -
d_call: -
v_call: TRBV2
cdr3_nt: TGTGCCACAGCCCGGGATCAGTCCTACGAGCAGTACTTC
cdr3_aa: CATARDQSYEQYF

j_call: TRBJ1-2
clone_size: -
d_call: TRBD1
v_call: TRBV28
cdr3_nt: TGTGCCAGCAGCGACAGGGTTTATGGCTACACCTTC
cdr3_aa: CASSDRVYGYTF

j_call: TRBJ1-5
clone_size: -
d_call: -
v_call: TRBV19
cdr3_nt: TGTGCCAGTAGTGCTTCAGGGCTTCAGCCCCAGCATTTT
cdr3_aa: CASSASGLQPQHF

j_call: TRBJ1-6
clone_size: -
d_call: -
v_call: TRBV13
cdr3_nt: TGTGCCAGCAGCTTGGGAACAGCATTAACAGGGCTTTCGACAAATTCACCCCTCCACTTT
cdr3_aa: CASSLGTALTGLSTNSPLHF

j_call: TRBJ2-5
clone_size: -
d_call: TRBD1
v_call: TRBV29-1
cdr3_nt: TGCAGCGTTAAGGACAGGGGGACTCAAGAGACCCAGTACTTC
cdr3_aa: CSVKDRGTQETQYF

j_call: TRBJ1-1
clone_size: few
d_call: TRBD1
v_call: TRBV4-2
cdr3_nt: TGTGCCAGCAGCCAAGGACAGGGGACTGAAGCTTTCTTT
cdr3_aa: CASSQGQGTEAFF

j_call: TRBJ1-1
clone_size: few
d_call: -
v_call: TRBV5-6
cdr3_nt: TGTGCCAGCAGCTTGGGGGGGCGAGGGTCTGAAGCTTTCTTT
cdr3_aa: CASSLGGRGSEAFF

j_call: TRBJ2-1
clone_size: -
d_call: TRBD1
v_call: TRBV19
cdr3_nt: TGTGCCAGTAGTATTGCCACCTGGGACAGGGGCAATGAGCAGTTCTTC
cdr3_aa: CASSIATWDRGNEQFF

j_call: TRBJ1-3
clone_size: -
d_call: -
v_call: TRBV7-8
cdr3_nt: TGTGCCAGCAGCTTACGGATCGGGTCGGGTGACACCATATATTTT
cdr3_aa: CASSLRIGSGDTIYF

j_call: TRBJ1-1
clone_size: -
d_call: -
v_call: TRBV5-1
cdr3_nt: TGCGCCAGCAGCTTGGACCAGGGGACTATGAACACTGAAGCTTTCTTT
cdr3_aa: CASSLDQGTMNTEAFF

j_call: TRBJ1-1
clone_size: -
d_call: -
v_call: TRBV27
cdr3_nt: TGTGCCAGCAGTTTCGGGGAAGAAGCTTTCTTT
cdr3_aa: CASSFGEEAFF

j_call: TRBJ1-4
clone_size: -
d_call: TRBD1
v_call: TRBV18
cdr3_nt: TGTGCCAGCTCACCTCAACAGGGGAGTAATGAAAAACTGTTTTTT
cdr3_aa: CASSPQQGSNEKLFF

j_call: TRBJ1-1
clone_size: few
d_call: -
v_call: TRBV5-6
cdr3_nt: TGTGCCAGCAGCTTGCGTTTTAGTGAAGCTTTCTTT
cdr3_aa: CASSLRFSEAFF

j_call: TRBJ2-1
clone_size: -
d_call: TRBD2
v_call: TRBV2
cdr3_nt: TGTGCCAGTATGCGGGGGGAGCAGTTCTTC
cdr3_aa: CASMRGEQFF

j_call: TRBJ2-1
clone_size: -
d_call: TRBD2
v_call: TRBV28
cdr3_nt: TGTGCCAGCAGCTTGGGAGGACTAGCGGGGAAGGAGGAGCAGTTCTTC
cdr3_aa: CASSLGGLAGKEEQFF

j_call: TRBJ1-6
clone_size: -
d_call: -
v_call: TRBV6-5
cdr3_nt: TGTGCCAGCAGTTACCGGCTCGGGGGATTGTCACCCCTCCACTTT
cdr3_aa: CASSYRLGGLSPLHF

j_call: TRBJ2-5
clone_size: -
d_call: TRBD1
v_call: TRBV2
cdr3_nt: TGTGCCAGCAGTGAGGTGATAGGGGGCGGTGAGACCCAGTACTTC
cdr3_aa: CASSEVIGGGETQYF

j_call: TRBJ1-6
clone_size: -
d_call: -
v_call: TRBV7-6
cdr3_nt: TGTGCCAGCAGCTTTAGCTCCTATAATTCACCCCTCCACTTT
cdr3_aa: CASSFSSYNSPLHF

j_call: TRBJ1-1
clone_size: few
d_call: -
v_call: TRBV13
cdr3_nt: TGTGCCAGCAGCTTAGCCACAGGGCGGACTGAAGCTTTCTTT
cdr3_aa: CASSLATGRTEAFF

j_call: TRBJ2-5
clone_size: -
d_call: TRBD2
v_call: TRBV10-3
cdr3_nt: TGTGCCATCAGCGGGACTAGCGGTCAAGAGACCCAGTACTTC
cdr3_aa: CAISGTSGQETQYF

j_call: TRBJ2-7
clone_size: -
d_call: -
v_call: TRBV20-1
cdr3_nt: TGCAGTGCTAGAGATGTGAGCGAGCAGTACTTC
cdr3_aa: CSARDVSEQYF

j_call: TRBJ2-5
clone_size: -
d_call: TRBD1
v_call: TRBV7-2
cdr3_nt: TGTGCCAGCAGCTTAGCCCTGTTGGGACAGGACCAAGAGACCCAGTACTTC
cdr3_aa: CASSLALLGQDQETQYF

j_call: TRBJ1-3
clone_size: few
d_call: -
v_call: TRBV28
cdr3_nt: TGTGCCAGCAGTTTTGACAGCCGCAGAAACACCATATATTTT
cdr3_aa: CASSFDSRRNTIYF

j_call: TRBJ2-5
clone_size: -
d_call: -
v_call: TRBV5-1
cdr3_nt: TGCGCCAGCAGCCTTCAGGGGCAAGAGACCCAGTACTTC
cdr3_aa: CASSLQGQETQYF

j_call: TRBJ2-5
clone_size: -
d_call: -
v_call: TRBV13
cdr3_nt: TGTGCCAGCAGTAGGCGGGATCAAGAGACCCAGTACTTC
cdr3_aa: CASSRRDQETQYF